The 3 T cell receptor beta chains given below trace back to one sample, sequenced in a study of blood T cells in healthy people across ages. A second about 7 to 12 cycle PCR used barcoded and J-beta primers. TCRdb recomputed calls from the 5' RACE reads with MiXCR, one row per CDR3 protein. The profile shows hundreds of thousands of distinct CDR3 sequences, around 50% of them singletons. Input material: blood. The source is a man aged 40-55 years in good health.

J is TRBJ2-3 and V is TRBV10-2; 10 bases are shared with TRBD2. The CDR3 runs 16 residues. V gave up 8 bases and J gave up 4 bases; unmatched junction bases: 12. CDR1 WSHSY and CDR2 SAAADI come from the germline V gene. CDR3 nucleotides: TGCGCCAGCTACGATCCGGGACTAGCGTCGGCAGATACGCAGTATTTT. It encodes CASYDPGLASADTQYF.

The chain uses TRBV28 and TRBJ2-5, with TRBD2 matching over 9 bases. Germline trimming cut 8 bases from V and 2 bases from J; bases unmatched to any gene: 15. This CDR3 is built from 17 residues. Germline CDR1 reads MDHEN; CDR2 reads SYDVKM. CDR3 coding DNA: TGTGCCAGCGAATATGGGGCTAGCGGGACTCCACAAGAGACCCAGTACTTC. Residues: CASEYGASGTPQETQYF.

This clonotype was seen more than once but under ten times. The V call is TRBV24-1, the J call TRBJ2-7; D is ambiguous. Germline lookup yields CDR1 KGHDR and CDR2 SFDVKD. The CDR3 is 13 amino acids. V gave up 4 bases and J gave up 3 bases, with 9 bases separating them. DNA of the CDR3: TGTGCCACCAGTGACTTCGCCGGCTACGAGCAGTACTTC. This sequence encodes CATSDFAGYEQYF.